This passage covers 28 T cell receptor beta chains from one sample sequenced in a study of T cells after yellow fever vaccination. TCRdb recomputed calls from the 5' RACE reads with MiXCR, one row per CDR3 protein. The sample consists of over 65,000 distinct CDR3 sequences, 13% of them appearing once. Sequencing used CD8+ T cells not binding an NS4B(214-222) dextramer, sorted from PBMCs, obtained less than 25 days after the first yellow fever vaccination. These receptors were taken from a man younger than 30 who received the YFV17D yellow fever vaccine.

The genes are TRBV4-2 and TRBJ1-6; D may be TRBD1 (5 bases). The V and J ends lost 0 bases and 3 bases respectively, with 12 bases between them. The CDR3 has 17 amino acids. CDR1 is LGHNA, CDR2 YNFKEQ, per germline. The DNA for the CDR3 is TGTGCCAGCAGCCAAGAGGTCCGGGGCGGCTATAATTCACCCCTCCACTTT. Its translation: CASSQEVRGGYNSPLHF.

The rearrangement joins TRBV7-9 to TRBJ1-5; D gene uncertain. CDR3 length: 14 residues. V lost 3 bases, J lost 6 bases, and 12 bases lay in between. The germline gives CDR1 SEHNR, CDR2 FQNEAQ (reference sequence). CDR3 in amino acids: CASSFSPATQPQHF. For the CDR3, the DNA is TGTGCCAGCAGCTTTTCTCCGGCGACTCAGCCCCAGCATTTT.

The genes are TRBV4-3 and TRBJ2-2; D uncertain. Per germline, CDR1 LGHNA and CDR2 YSLEER. The CDR3 is 15 amino acids. V was cut by 2 bases and J by 0 bases, with 7 bases left in between. This CDR3 is CASSQSDTNTGELFF. CDR3 DNA: TGCGCCAGCAGCCAATCTGACACGAACACCGGGGAGCTGTTTTTT.

The sample holds a few counts of this clonotype. The chain is built from TRBV7-2 and TRBJ2-5, with D tentatively TRBD1 (7 bases). Germline CDR1 and CDR2: SGHTA and FQGNSA. Trimming removed 0 bases at V and 2 bases at J, with 19 bases between. The CDR3 runs 18 residues. The CDR3 coding sequence is TGTGCCAGCAGCTTAGCTGGGGGGTCTCGGGACAGACAAGAGACCCAGTACTTC. As protein: CASSLAGGSRDRQETQYF.

The sample holds a few counts of this clonotype. V gene TRBV6-5 combines with J gene TRBJ2-5; the D gene is possibly TRBD1 (8 bases). The V end lost 5 bases, the J end lost 1 base, and 17 bases lay between the germline ends. Germline V lookup: CDR1 MNHEY, CDR2 SVGAGI. This CDR3 spans 16 amino acids. The CDR3 DNA follows: TGTGCCAGCAGTCACAGGGGGGGGCCTCTCCAAGAGACCCAGTACTTC. This sequence encodes CASSHRGGPLQETQYF.

This clonotype showed up many times. The rearrangement uses TRBV4-3 and TRBJ2-3; D call uncertain. Trimming removed 0 bases from V and 2 bases from J, with 9 bases in between. The germline CDR1 and CDR2 sequences are LGHNA and YSLEER. CDR3 length: 15 amino acids. Here the CDR3 reads CASSQEGGYTDTQYF. CDR3 in DNA: TGCGCCAGCAGCCAAGAGGGCGGCTACACAGATACGCAGTATTTT.

There are a few counts of this clonotype. This chain connects TRBV6-2 or TRBV6-3 to TRBJ2-2; D unclear. Germline CDR1 is MNHEY and CDR2 is SVGEGT. V gave up 2 bases and J gave up 7 bases, with 26 bases separating them. The CDR3 is 19 amino acids. The CDR3 loop is CASSYPIAEHTAPGGELFF. CDR3 nucleotides: TGTGCCAGCAGTTACCCAATCGCGGAACACACCGCTCCAGGCGGGGAGCTGTTTTTT.

This clonotype occurred a few times. V and J are TRBV4-2 and TRBJ1-2, with 7 positions matching TRBD1. Trimming at V came to 1 base and at J to 4 bases, leaving 3 bases not matched to a gene. The V gene's germline CDR1 is LGHNA and CDR2 YNFKEQ. The CDR3 covers 14 residues. The CDR3 loop reads CASSQGRQGYGYTF. CDR3 in DNA: TGTGCCAGCAGCCAAGGCCGACAGGGCTATGGCTACACCTTC.

The genes are TRBV7-9 and TRBJ2-5, with 7 nucleotides matching TRBD2. The CDR3 is made up of 12 amino acids. The germline CDR1 and CDR2 sequences are SEHNR and FQNEAQ (reference sequence). With 5 bases clipped from V and 6 bases from J, the junction kept 3 bases outside the gene matches. The CDR3 sequence is CASSRAGKTQYF. CDR3 DNA: TGTGCCAGCAGCAGAGCGGGGAAGACCCAGTACTTC. Looking up the rest from reference TRBV7-9 and TRBJ2-5 gives the full variable domain: DTGVSQNPRHKITKRGQNVTFRCDPISEHNRLYWYRQTLGQGPEFLTYFQNEAQLEKSRLLSDRFSAERPKGSFSTLEIQRTEQGDSAMYLCASSRAGKTQYFGPGTRLLVL.

On this clonotype: A junction end diverges from the germline sequence, so it may reflect a read error. The chain recombines TRBV4-1 with TRBJ1-1, with D unresolved. Germline CDR1 and CDR2: MGHRA and YSYEKL. The CDR3 is 13 amino acids. The CDR3 loop is CASSHGVGTEAFF. The CDR3 nucleotides read TGTGCCAGCAGCCACGGGGTGGGCACTGAAGCTTTCTTT.

This clonotype was seen only a few times. The chain recombines TRBV6-2 or TRBV6-3 with TRBJ2-7, with D tentatively TRBD1 (6 bases). CDR3 length equals 13 residues. V was pared by 7 bases and J by 1 base, with 11 bases between. CDR1 and CDR2 (germline): MNHEY, SVGEGT. CDR3: CASNRAGSYEQYF. DNA of the CDR3: TGTGCCAGCAACAGGGCTGGGTCCTACGAGCAGTACTTC.

A few counts support this clonotype. The chain has TRBV5-1 and TRBJ1-1, with D possibly TRBD1 on 5 matching bases. CDR1 is SGHRS, CDR2 YFSETQ, per germline. The CDR3 is made up of 15 amino acids. V shed 2 bases and J shed 4 bases, with 15 bases lying between them. The CDR3 reads CASSLSGMGSTEAFF. CDR3 sequence (DNA): TGCGCCAGCAGCTTATCAGGGATGGGTAGCACTGAAGCTTTCTTT.

The J gene is TRBJ2-5, the V gene TRBV7-2; 11 nucleotides agree with TRBD2. The V and J ends lost 4 bases and 4 bases, in that order; junction bases with no gene match: 11. The CDR3 loop spans 17 amino acids. Germline CDR1 and CDR2: SGHTA and FQGNSA. The CDR3: CASSSHGVAGGLETQYF. The CDR3 DNA sequence: TGTGCCAGCAGCTCCCATGGGGTAGCGGGGGGGCTAGAGACCCAGTACTTC.

The chain combines TRBV5-1 with TRBJ2-7; TRBD1 matches 9 bases. The J segment lost 3 bases and the V segment lost 4 bases, leaving 5 bases of the junction unmatched. This CDR3 has 14 residues. CDR1 and CDR2 (germline): SGHRS, YFSETQ. The CDR3 loop reads CASSLRQGDYEQYF. CDR3 nucleotides: TGCGCCAGCAGCCTGAGACAGGGGGACTACGAGCAGTACTTC.

This clonotype was seen more than once but under ten times. The genes are TRBV29-1 and TRBJ2-1; 8 bases fit TRBD2. The junction had 10 bases not matched to a gene; V was cut back by 3 bases and J by 0 bases. CDR3 length equals 17 residues. Germline CDR1 is SQVTM and CDR2 is ANQGSEA. The CDR3 sequence is CSVDALAVTSSYNEQFF. CDR3 sequence (DNA): TGCAGCGTTGATGCACTAGCGGTTACTAGCTCCTACAATGAGCAGTTCTTC.

Only a few counts were recorded for this clonotype. The chain employs TRBV20-1 and TRBJ2-3, with D unresolved. The length of the CDR3 is 15 residues. V was cut by 6 bases and J by 0 bases, with 16 bases left in between. Per germline, CDR1 DFQATT and CDR2 SNEGSKA (reference sequence). DNA for the CDR3: TGCAGTGCCAAAGCTGGAACTTCTAGCACAGATACGCAGTATTTT. It is translated as CSAKAGTSSTDTQYF.

The chain recombines TRBV10-2 with TRBJ1-1; D not certain. Germline CDR1 WSHSY, CDR2 SAAADI. The V and J ends lost 3 bases and 3 bases respectively, with 14 bases between them. This CDR3 is built from 15 residues. The CDR3 nucleotides are TGCGCCAGCAGTGATGGGAGACTAAGATACACTGAAGCTTTCTTT. Translated, it gives CASSDGRLRYTEAFF.

The chain uses TRBV12-3 or TRBV12-4 and TRBJ2-1; 7 nucleotides agree with TRBD2. V shed 6 bases and J 2 bases; nucleotides not matched to a gene: 4. The CDR3 has 14 amino acids. This CDR3 is CASSPGGTYNEQFF. The CDR3 DNA sequence: TGTGCCAGCAGCCCCGGGGGGACCTACAATGAGCAGTTCTTC.

The chain has TRBV7-9 and TRBJ2-5; a weak D match, TRBD2 (5 bases). CDR1 is SEHNR and CDR2 is FQNEAQ in the germline V gene (reference sequence). The CDR3 loop spans 12 amino acids. Trimming removed 5 bases from V and 5 bases from J, with 9 bases in between. CDR3 region: CASSAGGETQYF. The CDR3 region has the DNA TGTGCCAGCAGCGCCGGCGGGGAGACCCAGTACTTC.

This clonotype was picked up a small number of times. The genes are TRBV5-1 and TRBJ2-5; D ambiguous. Germline CDR1 reads SGHRS; CDR2 reads YFSETQ. The CDR3 has 15 residues. V lost 3 bases, J lost 2 bases, and 14 bases lay in between. CDR3 loop: CASSSTVGRQETQYF. CDR3 nucleotide sequence: TGCGCCAGCAGCTCGACTGTAGGACGACAAGAGACCCAGTACTTC. Full variable domain (missing parts from reference TRBV5-1 and TRBJ2-5): KAGVTQTPRYLIKTRGQQVTLSCSPISGHRSVSWYQQTPGQGLQFLFEYFSETQRNKGNFPGRFSGRQFSNSRSEMNVSTLELGDSALYLCASSSTVGRQETQYFGPGTRLLVL.

This clonotype was picked up a small number of times. The chain is built from TRBV5-5 and TRBJ2-7; TRBD2 might be the D (6 bases). CDR3 size: 14 residues. The germline CDR1 and CDR2 sequences are SGHKS and YYEKEE (reference sequence). Trimming removed 0 bases at V and 1 base at J, with 8 bases between. CDR3 bases: TGTGCCAGCAGCTTGGGGGGAGGATCCTACGAGCAGTACGTC. This encodes CASSLGGGSYEQYV.

This clonotype was counted a few times. This chain joins TRBV6-1 and TRBJ2-5; 11 nucleotides line up with TRBD2. CDR3 length equals 15 residues. Germline-derived CDR1 and CDR2 are MNHNS and SASEGT. Trimming removed 6 bases from V and 5 bases from J; junction bases left unmatched: 8. The CDR3: CASRPTSGGWETQYF. DNA for the CDR3: TGTGCCAGCAGACCCACTAGCGGGGGTTGGGAGACCCAGTACTTC.

The chain has TRBV28 and TRBJ2-6; D ambiguous. This CDR3 comprises 17 residues. The germline gives CDR1 MDHEN, CDR2 SYDVKM. V was cut by 1 base and J by 0 bases, with 10 bases left in between. DNA for the CDR3: TGTGCCAGCAGTTTATTCATGCAGAGCTCTGGGGCCAACGTCCTGACTTTC. Translating gives CASSLFMQSSGANVLTF.

CDR3 loop: CASSPFRGDTQYF. The CDR3 region has the DNA TGTGCCAGCAGCCCCTTCCGGGGGGATACGCAGTATTTT. The chain links TRBV7-6 to TRBJ2-3; a possible D gene is TRBD2 (6 bases). This CDR3 is 13 amino acids long. Deletions cut 5 bases from V and 6 bases from J, with 12 bases between. Germline V gene data show CDR1 as SGHVS and CDR2 as FNYEAQ.

This clonotype was counted only a few times. The chain employs TRBV11-2 and TRBJ2-3, with D possibly matching TRBD2 (5 bases). The CDR3 spans 16 residues. Germline V gene sequence: CDR1 SGHAT, CDR2 FQNNGV. V lost 5 bases and J 3 bases, leaving 18 bases between the germline ends. The DNA of the CDR3 is TGTGCCAGCAGCCCCCGGGATACCTCCCCAACAGATACGCAGTATTTT. Its translation: CASSPRDTSPTDTQYF.

This clonotype was seen more than once but under ten times. CDR3 amino acids: CASRRDRGGQPQHF. CDR3 bases: TGTGCCAGCAGACGGGACAGGGGCGGTCAGCCCCAGCATTTT. This chain uses TRBV6-2 or TRBV6-3 with TRBJ1-5; 10 bases align to TRBD1. CDR3 length equals 14 residues. After removal of 6 bases from V and 6 bases from J, the junction contained 5 bases not matched to a gene. Germline V gene sequence: CDR1 MNHEY, CDR2 SVGEGT.

This sequence joins TRBV6-4 and TRBJ2-7; a possible D gene is TRBD2 (6 bases). CDR1 and CDR2 from the germline V gene are MRHNA and SNTAGT. Deletions cut 10 bases from V and 4 bases from J, with 17 bases between. The CDR3 runs to 13 residues. Here the CDR3 reads CAKPRIGSYEQYV. CDR3 nucleotides: TGTGCCAAACCCAGGATCGGGAGTTACGAGCAGTACGTC.

V usage is TRBV7-9 and J usage is TRBJ2-3; D gene uncertain. Germline V CDR1 and CDR2: SEHNR, FQNEAQ (reference sequence). This CDR3 region has 15 residues. Trimming removed 4 bases from V and 2 bases from J, with 13 bases in between. The CDR3 sequence: CASSSIERNTDTQYF. CDR3 nucleotides: TGTGCCAGCAGCTCGATAGAACGGAACACAGATACGCAGTATTTT.